This T cell receptor beta chain was sequenced during a study of blood T cell repertoires in COVID-19. Study in general: Some COVID-19 samples were acute and others convalescent; all came from the United States, Italy and Spain. Nucleic acid was either cDNA or gDNA, and it came from T cells, B-cell-depleted T cells, or PBMCs.

This CDR3 is built from 15 residues. Germline CDR1 is SGHTA and CDR2 is FQGNSA. Trimming cost V 5 bases and J 2 bases; bases outside gene matches: 5. Study processing details: The assay estimated nucleated cells by amplifying reference gene primers. Some clones are missing from TCRdb's copy, which holds only in-frame ones; the method was immunoSEQ multiplex PCR. The V and J calls and clone size were taken over from that table, and D and trimming were inferred from the DNA. The data show some 260,000 clones, 88% seen once. The chain employs TRBV7-2 and TRBJ2-1; TRBD2 agrees at 8 bases. The sample taken for sequencing was peripheral blood. This TCR was sampled from a woman aged 40 to 50 who had recovered from COVID-19. The CDR3 here is CASSVGSGTYNEQFF. DNA for the CDR3: TGTGCCAGCAGCGTCGGTAGCGGGACCTACAATGAGCAGTTCTTC.